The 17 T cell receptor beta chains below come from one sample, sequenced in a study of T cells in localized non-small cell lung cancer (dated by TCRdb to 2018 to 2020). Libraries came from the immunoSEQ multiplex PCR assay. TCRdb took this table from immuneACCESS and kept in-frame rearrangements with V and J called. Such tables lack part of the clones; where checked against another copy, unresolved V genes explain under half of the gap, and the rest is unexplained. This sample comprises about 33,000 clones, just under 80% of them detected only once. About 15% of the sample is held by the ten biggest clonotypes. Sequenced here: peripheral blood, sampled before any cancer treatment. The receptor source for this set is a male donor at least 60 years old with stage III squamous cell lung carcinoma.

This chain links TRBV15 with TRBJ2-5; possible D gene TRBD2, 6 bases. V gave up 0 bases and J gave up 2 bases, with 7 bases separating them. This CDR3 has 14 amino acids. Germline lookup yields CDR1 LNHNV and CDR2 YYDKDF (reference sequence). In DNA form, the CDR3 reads TGTGCCACCAGCAGAGACCGGGGGCAAGAGACCCAGTACTTC. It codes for CATSRDRGQETQYF.

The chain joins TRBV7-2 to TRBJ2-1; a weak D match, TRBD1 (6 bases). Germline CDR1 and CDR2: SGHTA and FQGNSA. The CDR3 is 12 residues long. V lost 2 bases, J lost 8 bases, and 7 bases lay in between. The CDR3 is CASSLQGYEQFF. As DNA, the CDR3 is TGTGCCAGCAGCTTACAGGGGTATGAGCAGTTCTTC.

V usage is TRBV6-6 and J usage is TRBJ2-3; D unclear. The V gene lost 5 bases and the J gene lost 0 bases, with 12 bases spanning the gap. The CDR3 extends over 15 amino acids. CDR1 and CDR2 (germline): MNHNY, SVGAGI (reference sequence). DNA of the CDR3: TGTGCCAGCAGTGGCCTAAGGCCAAGCACAGATACGCAGTATTTT. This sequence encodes CASSGLRPSTDTQYF.

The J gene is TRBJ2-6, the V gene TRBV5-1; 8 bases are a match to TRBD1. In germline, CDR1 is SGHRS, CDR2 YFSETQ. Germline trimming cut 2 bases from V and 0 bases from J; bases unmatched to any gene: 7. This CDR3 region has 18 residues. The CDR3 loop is CASSFTGGLYSGANVLTF. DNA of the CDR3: TGCGCCAGCAGCTTTACAGGGGGACTCTACTCTGGGGCCAACGTCCTGACTTTC.

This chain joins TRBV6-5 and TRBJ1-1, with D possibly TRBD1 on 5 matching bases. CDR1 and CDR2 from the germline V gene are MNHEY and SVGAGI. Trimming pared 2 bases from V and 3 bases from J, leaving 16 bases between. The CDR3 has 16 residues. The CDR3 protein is CASSYPPGPGHTEAFF. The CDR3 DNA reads TGTGCCAGCAGTTACCCTCCGGGACCCGGGCACACTGAAGCTTTCTTT.

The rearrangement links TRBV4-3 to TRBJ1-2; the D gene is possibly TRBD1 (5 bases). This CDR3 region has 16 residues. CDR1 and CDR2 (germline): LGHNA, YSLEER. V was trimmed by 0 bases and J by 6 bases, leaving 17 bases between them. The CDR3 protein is CASSQDRPTAGNGYTF. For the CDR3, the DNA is TGCGCCAGCAGCCAAGACCGACCGACAGCTGGGAATGGCTACACCTTC.

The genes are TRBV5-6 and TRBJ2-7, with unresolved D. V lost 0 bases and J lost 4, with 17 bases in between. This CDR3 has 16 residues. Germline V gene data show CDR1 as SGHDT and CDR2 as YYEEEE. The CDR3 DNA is TGTGCCAGCAGCTTGGACCCTAGAGGATTGCGGTACGAGCAGTACTTC. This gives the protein CASSLDPRGLRYEQYF.

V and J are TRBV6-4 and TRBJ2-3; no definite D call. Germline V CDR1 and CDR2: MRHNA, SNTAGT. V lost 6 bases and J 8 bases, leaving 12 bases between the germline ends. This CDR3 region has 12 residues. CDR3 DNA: TGTGCCAGCAGCAGAACAGCTGGTACGCAGTATTTT. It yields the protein CASSRTAGTQYF.

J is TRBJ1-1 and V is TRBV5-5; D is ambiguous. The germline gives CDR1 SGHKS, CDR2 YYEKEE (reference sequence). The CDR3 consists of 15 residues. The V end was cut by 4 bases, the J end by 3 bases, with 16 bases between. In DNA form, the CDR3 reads TGTGCCAGCAGCCCCGCTACTCGGGCGGACACTGAAGCTTTCTTT. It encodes CASSPATRADTEAFF.

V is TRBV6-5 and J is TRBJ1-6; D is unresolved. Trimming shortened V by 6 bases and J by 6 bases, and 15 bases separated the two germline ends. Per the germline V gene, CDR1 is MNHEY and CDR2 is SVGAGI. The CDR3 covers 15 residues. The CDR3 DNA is TGTGCCAGCAGCCCGGGCGACGGGAGTAATTCACCCCTCCACTTT. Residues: CASSPGDGSNSPLHF.

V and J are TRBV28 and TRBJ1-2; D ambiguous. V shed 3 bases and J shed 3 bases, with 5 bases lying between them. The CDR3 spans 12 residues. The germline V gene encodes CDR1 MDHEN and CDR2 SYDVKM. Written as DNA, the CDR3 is TGTGCCAGCAGTTTCAGTGACTATGGCTACACCTTC. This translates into CASSFSDYGYTF.

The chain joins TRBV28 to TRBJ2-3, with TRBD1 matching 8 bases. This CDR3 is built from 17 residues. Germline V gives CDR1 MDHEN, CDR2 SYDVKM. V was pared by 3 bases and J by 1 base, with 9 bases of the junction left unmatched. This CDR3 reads CASSLPTGVLGTDTQYF. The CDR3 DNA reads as TGTGCCAGCAGTTTGCCGACAGGGGTCTTAGGCACAGATACGCAGTATTTT.

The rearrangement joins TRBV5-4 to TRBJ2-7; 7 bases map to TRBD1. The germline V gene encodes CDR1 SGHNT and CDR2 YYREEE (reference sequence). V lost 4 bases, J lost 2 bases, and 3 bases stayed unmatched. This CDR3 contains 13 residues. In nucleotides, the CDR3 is TGTGCCAGCAGCGGAGGACAGGCCTACGAGCAGTACTTC. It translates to CASSGGQAYEQYF.

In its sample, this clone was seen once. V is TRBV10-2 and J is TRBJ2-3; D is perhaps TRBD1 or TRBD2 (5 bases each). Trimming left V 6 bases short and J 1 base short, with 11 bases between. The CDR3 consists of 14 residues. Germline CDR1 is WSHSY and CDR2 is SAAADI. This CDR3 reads CASSQGEGTDTQYF. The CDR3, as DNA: TGCGCCAGCAGCCAGGGAGAGGGCACAGATACGCAGTATTTT.

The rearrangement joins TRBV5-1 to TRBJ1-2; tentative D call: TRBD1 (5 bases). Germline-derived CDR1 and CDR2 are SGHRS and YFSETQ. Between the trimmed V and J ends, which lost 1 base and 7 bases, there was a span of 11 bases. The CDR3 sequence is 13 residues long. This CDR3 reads CASSLMAGRGYTF. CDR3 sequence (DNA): TGCGCCAGCAGCTTGATGGCGGGACGTGGCTACACCTTC. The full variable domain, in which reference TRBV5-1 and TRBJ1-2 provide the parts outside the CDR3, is KAGVTQTPRYLIKTRGQQVTLSCSPISGHRSVSWYQQTPGQGLQFLFEYFSETQRNKGNFPGRFSGRQFSNSRSEMNVSTLELGDSALYLCASSLMAGRGYTFGSGTRLTVV.

CDR3 in DNA: TGTGCCAGCACCGAGGGGCAGGGCGGAGATCAGCCCCAGCATTTT. Its protein is CASTEGQGGDQPQHF. The V and J genes are TRBV6-1 and TRBJ1-5, with D possibly being TRBD1 (5 bases). The germline V gene encodes CDR1 MNHNS and CDR2 SASEGT. Trimming left V 7 bases short and J 5 bases short, with 18 bases between. This CDR3 is built from 15 residues.

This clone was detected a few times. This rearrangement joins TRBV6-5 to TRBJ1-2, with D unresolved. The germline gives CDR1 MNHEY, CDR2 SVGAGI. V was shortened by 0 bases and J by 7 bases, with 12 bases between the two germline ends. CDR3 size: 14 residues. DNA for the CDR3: TGTGCCAGCAGTTACTCGGGGTGGGGAACTGGCTACACCTTC. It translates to CASSYSGWGTGYTF.